This T cell receptor (beta chain) emerged from a study of blood T cell repertoires in COVID-19. Study-wide background: The United States, Italy and Spain were the sources of the acute and convalescent COVID-19 samples. The cDNA or gDNA used as material had been derived from T cells, B-cell-depleted T cells, or PBMCs.

CDR1 is KGHSH and CDR2 is LQKENI in the germline V gene. This CDR3 comprises 17 residues. J lost 4 bases, V lost 2 bases, and 10 bases had no gene match. Original data processing: Amplification from reference gene primers served as the basis for estimated nucleated cell counts. Assay: immunoSEQ multiplex PCR; the TCRdb copy retains only in-frame clones and omits some. The V and J calls and the clone size are those of that table, but D and trimming were determined from the DNA. The sample holds 200,000 to 250,000 clones, 88% seen once. Sequencing was carried out using peripheral blood. The receptor was derived from a man aged 65 to 85 with acute or convalescent COVID-19. This sequence joins TRBV18 and TRBJ1-5, with TRBD1 matching 8 bases. The CDR3 loop reads CASSPFGTGGSNQPQHF. CDR3 bases: TGTGCCAGCTCACCATTTGGGACAGGTGGTTCGAATCAGCCCCAGCATTTT.